This TCR beta chain is from a study of blood T cell repertoires in COVID-19. Study details: Sources were T cells, B-cell-depleted T cells, or PBMCs; the material itself was cDNA or gDNA.

Study processing details: Scientists estimated how many nucleated cells there were by amplifying reference gene primers. Profiling relied on immunoSEQ multiplex PCR, and the TCRdb table lists in-frame clones only, not all of them. V, J and clone size reflect that table, while D and trimming were determined from the DNA. The sample includes about 130,000 clones, around 81% of them seen just once. Germline V gene data show CDR1 as MDHEN and CDR2 as SYDVKM. The V gene end was trimmed by 4 bases and the J gene end by 5 bases; junction bases not matched to a gene: 8. This CDR3 comprises 14 residues. Material: peripheral blood. The TCR was taken from a man aged 40-50 years with active or convalescent COVID-19. This sequence joins TRBV28 and TRBJ2-7; 7 bases align to TRBD1. In DNA, the CDR3 is TGTGCCAGCAGTTCCCCCGGACAGGTCCACGAGCAGTACTTC. Translated, it gives CASSSPGQVHEQYF.